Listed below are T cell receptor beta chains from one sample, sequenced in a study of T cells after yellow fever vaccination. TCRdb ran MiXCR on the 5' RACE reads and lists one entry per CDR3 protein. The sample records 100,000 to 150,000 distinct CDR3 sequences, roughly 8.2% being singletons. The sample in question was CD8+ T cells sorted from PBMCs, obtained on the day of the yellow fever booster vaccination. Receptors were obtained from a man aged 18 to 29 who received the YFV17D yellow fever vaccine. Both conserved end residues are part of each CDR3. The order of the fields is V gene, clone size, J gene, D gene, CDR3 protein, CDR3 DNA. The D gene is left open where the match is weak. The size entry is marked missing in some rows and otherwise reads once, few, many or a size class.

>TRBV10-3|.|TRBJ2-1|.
CAISESVGLNEQFF
TGTGCCATCAGTGAGTCAGTTGGCCTCAATGAGCAGTTCTTC
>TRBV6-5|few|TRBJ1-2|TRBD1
CASSIGQGNYGYTF
TGTGCCAGCAGTATCGGACAGGGGAACTATGGCTACACCTTC
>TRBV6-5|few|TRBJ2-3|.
CASSYSIGGSIPTDTQYF
TGTGCCAGCAGTTACTCGATAGGGGGGTCGATACCCACAGATACGCAGTATTTT
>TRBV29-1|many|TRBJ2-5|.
CSVVGVLGVETQYF
TGCAGCGTTGTCGGGGTTCTCGGGGTAGAGACCCAGTACTTC
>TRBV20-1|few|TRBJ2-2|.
CSARDEWNTGELFF
TGCAGTGCTAGAGATGAGTGGAACACCGGGGAGCTGTTTTTT
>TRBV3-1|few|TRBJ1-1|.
CASSPRARSTEAFF
TGTGCCAGCAGCCCCCGAGCTAGGAGTACTGAAGCTTTCTTT
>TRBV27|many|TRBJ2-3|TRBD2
CASSSAGASTDTQYF
TGTGCCAGCAGTTCAGCGGGGGCAAGCACAGATACGCAGTATTTT
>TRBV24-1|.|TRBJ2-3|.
CATSAEAAAGTDTQYF
TGTGCCACCAGTGCGGAGGCGGCAGCTGGCACAGATACGCAGTATTTT
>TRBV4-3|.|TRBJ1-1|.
CASSQAVLLNTEAFF
TGCGCCAGCAGCCAGGCCGTCCTATTGAACACTGAAGCTTTCTTT
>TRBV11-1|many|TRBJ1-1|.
CASSRAGSRSEAFF
TGTGCCAGCAGCAGGGCGGGATCACGGTCTGAAGCTTTCTTT
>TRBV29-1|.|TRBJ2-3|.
CSVVVRLATGDKQYF
TGCAGCGTTGTGGTTCGGCTAGCGACGGGAGATAAGCAGTATTTT
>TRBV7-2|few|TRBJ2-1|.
CASSLAHSADEQFF
TGTGCCAGCAGCTTAGCGCACAGCGCCGATGAGCAGTTCTTC
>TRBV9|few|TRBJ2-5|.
CASSVGGSQETQYF
TGTGCCAGCAGCGTAGGGGGTAGCCAAGAGACCCAGTACTTC
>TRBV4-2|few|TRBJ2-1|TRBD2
CASSQRERGSYNEQFF
TGTGCCAGCAGCCAACGTGAGCGGGGGTCTTACAATGAGCAGTTCTTC
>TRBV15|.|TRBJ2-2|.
CATRDRTNTGELFF
TGTGCCACGCGGGACAGAACGAACACCGGGGAGCTGTTTTTT
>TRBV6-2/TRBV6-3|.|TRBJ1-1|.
CASSYGPGPEAFF
TGTGCCAGCAGTTACGGTCCTGGGCCTGAAGCTTTCTTT
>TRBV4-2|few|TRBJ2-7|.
CASSQEKVGDHLTYEQYF
TGTGCCAGCAGCCAAGAAAAGGTGGGGGATCACCTGACGTACGAGCAGTACTTC
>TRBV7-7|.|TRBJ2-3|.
CASSRIRDGSADTQYF
TGTGCCAGCAGTAGGATTCGGGACGGGTCGGCAGATACGCAGTATTTT
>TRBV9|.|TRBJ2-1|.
CASSWGGGNEQFF
TGTGCCAGCAGCTGGGGGGGCGGAAATGAGCAGTTCTTC
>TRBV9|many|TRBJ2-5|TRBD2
CASSGAAGGLETQYF
TGTGCCAGCAGCGGGGCAGCGGGGGGGCTAGAGACCCAGTACTTC
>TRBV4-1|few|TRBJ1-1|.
CASSQEGAGEAFF
TGCGCCAGCAGCCAAGAAGGAGCAGGTGAAGCTTTCTTT
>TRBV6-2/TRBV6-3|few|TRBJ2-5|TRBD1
CASSFRDRGRETQYF
TGTGCCAGCAGTTTTCGGGACAGGGGGCGAGAGACCCAGTACTTC
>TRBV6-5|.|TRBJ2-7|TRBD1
CASSYSGGLSYEQYF
TGTGCCAGCAGTTACTCAGGGGGCTTATCCTACGAGCAGTACTTC
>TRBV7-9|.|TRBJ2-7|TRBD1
CASSALVARGPLLPYEQYF
TGTGCCAGCAGCGCATTAGTGGCCAGGGGGCCTCTATTACCCTACGAGCAGTACTTC
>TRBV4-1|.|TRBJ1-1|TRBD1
CASSKQDRGQKAEAFF
TGCGCCAGCAGCAAACAGGACAGGGGGCAAAAGGCTGAAGCTTTCTTT
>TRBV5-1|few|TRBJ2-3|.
CASSLEGVVVDTQYF
TGCGCCAGCAGCTTGGAGGGGGTCGTGGTAGATACGCAGTATTTT
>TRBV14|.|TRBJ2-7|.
CASSQVGWREQYF
TGTGCCAGCAGCCAAGTGGGTTGGCGCGAGCAGTACTTC
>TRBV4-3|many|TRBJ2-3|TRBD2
CASSQDGRGGLTDTQYF
TGCGCCAGCAGCCAAGACGGTCGGGGGGGCCTCACAGATACGCAGTATTTT
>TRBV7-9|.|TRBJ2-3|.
CASSPGGGGAKDTQYF
TGTGCCAGCAGCCCAGGGGGCGGGGGGGCCAAAGATACGCAGTATTTT
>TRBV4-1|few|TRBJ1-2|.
CASSQEWGFYGYTF
TGCGCCAGCAGCCAAGAGTGGGGGTTCTATGGCTACACCTTC
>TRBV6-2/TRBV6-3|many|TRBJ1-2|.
CASSYSMEAGFYGYTF
TGTGCCAGCAGTTACTCGATGGAGGCGGGCTTCTATGGCTACACCTTC
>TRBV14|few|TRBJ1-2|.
CASSQDAGRADYGYTF
TGTGCCAGCAGCCAAGATGCCGGCAGGGCGGACTATGGCTACACCTTC
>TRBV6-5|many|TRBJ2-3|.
CASSWGPTDTQYF
TGTGCCAGCAGCTGGGGACCCACAGATACGCAGTATTTT
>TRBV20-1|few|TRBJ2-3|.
CSARPRERWGTDTQYF
TGCAGTGCTAGACCCCGTGAGCGGTGGGGGACAGATACGCAGTATTTT
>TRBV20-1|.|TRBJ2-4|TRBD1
CSARPERQGAGIQYF
TGCAGTGCTAGACCTGAAAGACAGGGGGCGGGGATTCAGTACTTC
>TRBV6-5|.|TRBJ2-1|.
CASSYSGSGQGEQFF
TGTGCCAGCAGTTACTCTGGTTCAGGGCAGGGCGAGCAGTTCTTC